Reported below is one T cell receptor beta chain. The data originate from a study of Ad26.COV2.S vaccination and SARS-CoV-2 variants. Only in-frame clones appear in the TCRdb table, and some are missing; sequencing was by immunoSEQ multiplex PCR. The profile shows approximately 400,000 clones, just over 90% of them singletons. The sequencing here drew on peripheral blood, taken after recovery from COVID-19. This TCR derives from a human donor who had recovered from COVID-19.

CDR3: CASSPPREGLYYGYTF. Here the CDR3 DNA reads TGTGCCAGCTCACCACCGAGGGAGGGGCTTTACTATGGCTACACCTTC. The V gene is TRBV18, the J gene TRBJ1-2, with TRBD1 as a possible D gene (5 bases). The germline V and J ends were trimmed by 0 bases and 3 bases, with 14 bases remaining between them. Germline V gene lookup returns CDR1 KGHSH and CDR2 LQKENI. The CDR3 has 16 amino acids.